This T cell receptor (beta chain) was retrieved from a study of blood T cell repertoires in COVID-19. Overall study: Sites across the United States, Italy and Spain contributed samples from acute and convalescent COVID-19. PBMCs, B-cell-depleted T cells, or T cells provided the cDNA or gDNA that made up the material.

Germline CDR1 is KGHSH and CDR2 is LQKENI. The V segment lost 4 bases and the J segment 3 bases; nucleotides outside the gene matches: 4. The CDR3 runs to 15 residues. The authors' processing: Quantification of nucleated cells was approximated via reference gene primer amplification. Some clones are missing from TCRdb's copy, which holds only in-frame ones; the method was immunoSEQ multiplex PCR. The V and J calls and clone size are taken from that table; D and trimming were inferred from the DNA. This sample has 150,000 to 200,000 clones, with 60% to 80% found just once. J is TRBJ2-2 and V is TRBV18; 8 bases map to TRBD1. The TCR was taken from a man between 65 and 85 years old with acute or convalescent COVID-19. Source material: peripheral blood. This CDR3 reads CASSLDRADTGELFF. For the CDR3, the DNA is TGTGCCAGCTCACTGGACAGGGCGGACACCGGGGAGCTGTTTTTT.